One T cell receptor (beta chain) is described in this entry. Its target is unknown. Sequencing targeted expressed TCRB transcripts, as all isolated RNA had been reverse transcribed. Clones were read by immunoSEQ multiplex PCR, and TCRdb kept only the in-frame ones, dropping some. The data show around 280,000 clones, 15% seen once. This sample is drawn from a study of beta chain features in type 1 diabetes. Study details: All of the samples together had approximately 99 million sorted cells examined.

Whole-study results and caveats: Moderate yet significant TCRB CDR3 shortening was seen in Type 1 diabetes patients in all four CD4+ subsets. TCRB repertoires of naive, central memory and Treg cells appeared more similar among patients than among healthy donors.

Germline assignment: CDR1 LGHNA and CDR2 YSLEER. This CDR3 has 15 residues. V dropped 10 bases and J dropped 5; count of bases not matched to a gene: 16. Every participating donor gave one draw, a heparinised blood sample averaging about 100 mL. Based on CD45RO/CCR7/CD25/CD127/CD95/CD27, CD4+ regulatory, stem cell-like memory, naive and central memory cells were sorted. The chain couples TRBV4-3 to TRBJ2-7, with TRBD1 matching 8 bases. This TCR was sampled from a man in his late teens or twenties with type 1 diabetes. Specimen: naive CD4+ T cells from blood. The CDR3 DNA reads TGCGCCACCATACTTCGTGGACAGGGCTGCGACGAGCAGTACTTC. Protein: CATILRGQGCDEQYF.